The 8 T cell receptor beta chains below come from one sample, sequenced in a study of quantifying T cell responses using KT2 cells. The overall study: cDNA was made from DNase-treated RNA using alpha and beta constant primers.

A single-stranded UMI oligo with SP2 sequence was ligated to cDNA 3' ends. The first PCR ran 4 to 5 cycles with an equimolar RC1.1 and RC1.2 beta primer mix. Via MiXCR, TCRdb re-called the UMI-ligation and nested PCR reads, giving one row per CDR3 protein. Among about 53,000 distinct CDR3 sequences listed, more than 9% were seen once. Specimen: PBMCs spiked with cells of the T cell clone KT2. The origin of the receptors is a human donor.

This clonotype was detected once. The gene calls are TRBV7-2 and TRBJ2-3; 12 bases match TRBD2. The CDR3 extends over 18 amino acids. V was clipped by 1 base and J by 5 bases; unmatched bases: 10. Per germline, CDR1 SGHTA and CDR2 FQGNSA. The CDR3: CASSLVPSGGARLDTQYF. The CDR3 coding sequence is TGTGCCAGCAGCTTAGTTCCTAGCGGGGGGGCTCGTCTAGATACGCAGTATTTT.

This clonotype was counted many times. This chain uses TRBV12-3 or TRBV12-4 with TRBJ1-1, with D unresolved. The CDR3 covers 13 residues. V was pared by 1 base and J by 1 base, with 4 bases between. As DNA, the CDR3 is TGTGCCAGCAGTTTAGGTGCGAACACTGAAGCTTTCTTT. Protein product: CASSLGANTEAFF.

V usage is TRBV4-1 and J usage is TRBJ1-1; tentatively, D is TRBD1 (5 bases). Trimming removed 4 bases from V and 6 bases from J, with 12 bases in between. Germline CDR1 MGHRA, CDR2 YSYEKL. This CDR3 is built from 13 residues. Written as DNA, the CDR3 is TGCGCCAGCAGCCCCGAGGGGCCCCCTGAAGCTTTCTTT. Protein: CASSPEGPPEAFF.

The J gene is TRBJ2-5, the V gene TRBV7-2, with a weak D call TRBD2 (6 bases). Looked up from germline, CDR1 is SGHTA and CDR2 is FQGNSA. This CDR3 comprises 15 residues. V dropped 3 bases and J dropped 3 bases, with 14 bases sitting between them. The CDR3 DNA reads TGTGCCAGCAGCTTGTTCGGGACTGCCAAAGAGACCCAGTACTTC. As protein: CASSLFGTAKETQYF.

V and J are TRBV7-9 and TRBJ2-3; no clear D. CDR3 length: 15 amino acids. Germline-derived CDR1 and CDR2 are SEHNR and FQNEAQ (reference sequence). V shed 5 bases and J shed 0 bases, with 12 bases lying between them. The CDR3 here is CASSPAPFSTDTQYF. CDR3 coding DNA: TGTGCCAGCAGCCCAGCGCCGTTTAGCACAGATACGCAGTATTTT.

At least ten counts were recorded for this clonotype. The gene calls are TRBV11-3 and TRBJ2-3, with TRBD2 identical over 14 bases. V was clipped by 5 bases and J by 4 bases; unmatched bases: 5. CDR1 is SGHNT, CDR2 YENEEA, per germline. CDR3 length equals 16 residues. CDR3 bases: TGTGCCAGCAGCCCTGGGACTAGCGGGAGAGCAGATACGCAGTATTTT. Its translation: CASSPGTSGRADTQYF.

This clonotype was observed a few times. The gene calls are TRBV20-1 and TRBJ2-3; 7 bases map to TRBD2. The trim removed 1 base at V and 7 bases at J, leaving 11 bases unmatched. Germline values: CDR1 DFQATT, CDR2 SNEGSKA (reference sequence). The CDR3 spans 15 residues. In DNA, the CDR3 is TGCAGTGCTAGAGGGGTGGCGGGAGTCGGGAATACGCAGTATTTT. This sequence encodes CSARGVAGVGNTQYF.

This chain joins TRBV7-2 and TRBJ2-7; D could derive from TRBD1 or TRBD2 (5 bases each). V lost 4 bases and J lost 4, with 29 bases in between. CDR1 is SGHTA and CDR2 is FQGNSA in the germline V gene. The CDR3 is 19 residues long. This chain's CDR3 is CASSYIRGTFGTEAYEQYF. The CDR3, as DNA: TGTGCCAGCAGCTATATTAGGGGAACGTTCGGGACGGAGGCTTACGAGCAGTACTTC.